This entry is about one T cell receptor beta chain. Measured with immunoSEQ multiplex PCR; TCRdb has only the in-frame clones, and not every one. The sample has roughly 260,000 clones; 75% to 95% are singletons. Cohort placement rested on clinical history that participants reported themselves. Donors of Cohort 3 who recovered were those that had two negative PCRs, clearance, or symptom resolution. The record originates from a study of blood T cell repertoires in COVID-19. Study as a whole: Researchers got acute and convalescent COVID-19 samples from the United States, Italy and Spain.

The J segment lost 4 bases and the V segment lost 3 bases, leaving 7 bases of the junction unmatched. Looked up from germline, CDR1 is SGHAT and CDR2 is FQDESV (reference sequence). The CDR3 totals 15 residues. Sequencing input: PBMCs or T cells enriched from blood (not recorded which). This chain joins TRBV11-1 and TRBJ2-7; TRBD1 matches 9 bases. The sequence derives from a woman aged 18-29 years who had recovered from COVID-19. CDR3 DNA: TGTGCCAGCAGCTTGCCGGGACAGGGATTATACGAGCAGTACTTC. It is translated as CASSLPGQGLYEQYF. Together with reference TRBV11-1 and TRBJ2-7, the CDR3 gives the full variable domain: EAEVAQSPRYKITEKSQAVAFWCDPISGHATLYWYRQILGQGPELLVQFQDESVVDDSQLPKDRFSAERLKGVDSTLKIQPAELGDSAMYLCASSLPGQGLYEQYFGPGTRLTVT.